This T cell receptor beta chain was sequenced during a study of blood T cell repertoires in COVID-19. Background on the study: The United States, Italy and Spain supplied acute and convalescent COVID-19 samples. Nucleic acid was either cDNA or gDNA, and it came from T cells, B-cell-depleted T cells, or PBMCs.

Authors' data handling: Estimation of nucleated cell counts was performed using reference gene primer amplification. Generated by immunoSEQ multiplex PCR, the TCRdb table keeps only in-frame clones and is missing some. V, J and clone size are those of that table, while D and trimming were read from the DNA. The sample has roughly 190,000 clones; more than 70% are singletons. Sequences were obtained from peripheral blood. The source of this sequence is a man between 40 and 49 years old with active or convalescent COVID-19.

This CDR3 reads CASSYPGSGLPTGELFF. CDR3 sequence (DNA): TGTGCCAGCAGTTACCCTGGATCCGGACTACCCACCGGGGAGCTGTTTTTT. The V and J genes are TRBV6-2 or TRBV6-3 and TRBJ2-2; TRBD2 is a possible D gene (6 bases). V lost 2 bases to trimming and J lost 4 bases, with 17 bases between them. Germline V CDR1 and CDR2: MNHEY, SVGEGT. CDR3 size: 17 residues.